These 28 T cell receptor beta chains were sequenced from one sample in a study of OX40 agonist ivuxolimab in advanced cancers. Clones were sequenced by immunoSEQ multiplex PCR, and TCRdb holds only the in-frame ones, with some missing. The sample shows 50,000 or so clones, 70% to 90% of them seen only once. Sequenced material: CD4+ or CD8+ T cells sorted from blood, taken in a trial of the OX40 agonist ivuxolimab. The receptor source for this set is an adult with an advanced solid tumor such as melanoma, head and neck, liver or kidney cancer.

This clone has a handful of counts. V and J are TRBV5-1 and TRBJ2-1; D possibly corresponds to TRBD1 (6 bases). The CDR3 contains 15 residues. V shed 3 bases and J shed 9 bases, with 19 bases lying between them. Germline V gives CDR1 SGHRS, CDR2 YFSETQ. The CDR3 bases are TGCGCCAGCAGCTCGGCACTCTCTAGCAGGGGTGAGCAGTTCTTC. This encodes CASSSALSSRGEQFF.

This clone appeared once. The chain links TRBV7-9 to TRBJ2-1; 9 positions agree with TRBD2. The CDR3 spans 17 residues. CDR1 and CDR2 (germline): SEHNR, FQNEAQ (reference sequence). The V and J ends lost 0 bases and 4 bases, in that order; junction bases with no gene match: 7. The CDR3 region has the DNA TGTGCCAGCAGCTTAGCGCACAGCGGGGGGATATACAATGAGCAGTTCTTC. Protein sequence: CASSLAHSGGIYNEQFF.

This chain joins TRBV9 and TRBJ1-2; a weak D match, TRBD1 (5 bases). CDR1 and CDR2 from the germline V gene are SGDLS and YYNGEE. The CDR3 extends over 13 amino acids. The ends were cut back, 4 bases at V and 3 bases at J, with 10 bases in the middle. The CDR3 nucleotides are TGTGCCAGCAGCCCAACAGGTGACTATGGCTACACCTTC. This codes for CASSPTGDYGYTF.

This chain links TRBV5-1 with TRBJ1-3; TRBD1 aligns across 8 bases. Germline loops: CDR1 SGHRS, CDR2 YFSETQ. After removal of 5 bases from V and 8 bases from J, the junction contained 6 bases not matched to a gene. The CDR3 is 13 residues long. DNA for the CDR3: TGCGCCAGCAGGGGACAGGCGGAGGACACCATATATTTT. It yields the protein CASRGQAEDTIYF.

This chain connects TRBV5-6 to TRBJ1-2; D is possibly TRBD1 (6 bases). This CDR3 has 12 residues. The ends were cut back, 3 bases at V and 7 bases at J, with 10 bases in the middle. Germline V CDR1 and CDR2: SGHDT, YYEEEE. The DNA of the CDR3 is TGTGCCAGCAGCTGGGGGGACACTGGCTACACCTTC. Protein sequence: CASSWGDTGYTF. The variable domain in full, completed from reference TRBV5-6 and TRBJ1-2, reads DAGVTQSPTHLIKTRGQQVTLRCSPKSGHDTVSWYQQALGQGPQFIFQYYEEEERQRGNFPDRFSGHQFPNYSSELNVNALLLGDSALYLCASSWGDTGYTFGSGTRLTVV.

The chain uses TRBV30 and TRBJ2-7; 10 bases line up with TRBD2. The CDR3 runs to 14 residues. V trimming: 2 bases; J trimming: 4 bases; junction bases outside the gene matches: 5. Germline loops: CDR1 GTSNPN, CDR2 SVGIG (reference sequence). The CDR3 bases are TGTGCCTGGAGTACGACTAGCGGGTATTACGAGCAGTACTTC. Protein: CAWSTTSGYYEQYF.

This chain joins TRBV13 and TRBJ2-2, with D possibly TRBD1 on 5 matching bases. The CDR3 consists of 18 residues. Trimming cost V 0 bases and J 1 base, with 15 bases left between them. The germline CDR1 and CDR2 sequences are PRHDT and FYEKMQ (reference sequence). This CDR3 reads CASSLGRTGQGNTGELFF. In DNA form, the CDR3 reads TGTGCCAGCAGCTTAGGGAGGACCGGGCAGGGGAACACCGGGGAGCTGTTTTTT.

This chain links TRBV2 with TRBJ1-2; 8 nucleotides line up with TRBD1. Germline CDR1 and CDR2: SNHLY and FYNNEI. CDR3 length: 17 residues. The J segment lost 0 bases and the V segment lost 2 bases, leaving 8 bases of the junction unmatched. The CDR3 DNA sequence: TGTGCCAGCAGTGAACCCTTGCCAGGGGGCTCTAACTATGGCTACACCTTC. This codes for CASSEPLPGGSNYGYTF.

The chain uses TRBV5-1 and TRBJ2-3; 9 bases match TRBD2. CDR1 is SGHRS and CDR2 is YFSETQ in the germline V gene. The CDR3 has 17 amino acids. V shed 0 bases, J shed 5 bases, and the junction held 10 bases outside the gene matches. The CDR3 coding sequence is TGCGCCAGCAGCTTGGTTAGGGCGGGGGGGCCCGGAGATACGCAGTATTTT. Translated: CASSLVRAGGPGDTQYF.

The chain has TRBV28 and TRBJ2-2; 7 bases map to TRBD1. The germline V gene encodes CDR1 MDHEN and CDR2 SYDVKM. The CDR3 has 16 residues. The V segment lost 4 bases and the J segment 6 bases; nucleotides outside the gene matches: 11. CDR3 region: CASSSPRGTMPGELFF. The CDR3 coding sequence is TGTGCCAGCAGTTCCCCCAGGGGGACGATGCCCGGGGAGCTGTTTTTT.

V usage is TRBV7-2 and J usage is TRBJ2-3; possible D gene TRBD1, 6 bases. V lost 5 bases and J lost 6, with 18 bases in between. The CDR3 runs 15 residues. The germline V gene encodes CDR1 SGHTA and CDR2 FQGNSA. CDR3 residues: CASSPRGSFRDTQYF. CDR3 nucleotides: TGTGCCAGCAGCCCCAGGGGTAGCTTCAGGGATACGCAGTATTTT.

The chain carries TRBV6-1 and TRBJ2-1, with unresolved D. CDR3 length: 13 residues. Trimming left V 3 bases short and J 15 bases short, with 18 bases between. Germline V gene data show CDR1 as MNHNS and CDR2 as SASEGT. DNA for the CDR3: TGTGCCAGCAGTGAGTCGCTCCTAGTTCTTCCGTTCTTC. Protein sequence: CASSESLLVLPFF.

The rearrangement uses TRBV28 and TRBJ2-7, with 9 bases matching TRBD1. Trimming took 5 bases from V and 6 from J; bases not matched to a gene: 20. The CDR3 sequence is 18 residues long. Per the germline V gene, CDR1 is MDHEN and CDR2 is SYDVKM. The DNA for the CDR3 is TGTGCCAGCAGTCCACAGTGGGGGGACAGGGTGATAAGGGGCGAGCAGTACTTC. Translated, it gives CASSPQWGDRVIRGEQYF.

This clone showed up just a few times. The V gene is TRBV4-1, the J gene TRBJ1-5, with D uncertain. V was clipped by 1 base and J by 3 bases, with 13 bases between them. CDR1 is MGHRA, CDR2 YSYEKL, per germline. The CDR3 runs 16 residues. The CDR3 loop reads CASSQGRGGYNQPQHF. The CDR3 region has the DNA TGCGCCAGCAGCCAAGGGCGGGGTGGATACAATCAGCCCCAGCATTTT.

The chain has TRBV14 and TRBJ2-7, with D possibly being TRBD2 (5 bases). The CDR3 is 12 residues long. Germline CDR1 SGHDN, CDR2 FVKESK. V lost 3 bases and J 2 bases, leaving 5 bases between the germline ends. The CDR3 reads CASSHGTYEQYF. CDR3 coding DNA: TGTGCCAGCAGCCACGGGACCTACGAGCAGTACTTC.

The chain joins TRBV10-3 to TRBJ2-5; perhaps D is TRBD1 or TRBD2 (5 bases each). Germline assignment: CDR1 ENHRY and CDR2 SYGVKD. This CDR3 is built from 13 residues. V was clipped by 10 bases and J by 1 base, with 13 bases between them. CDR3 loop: CASRGQGQETQYF. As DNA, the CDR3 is TGTGCCAGCAGAGGGCAGGGCCAAGAGACCCAGTACTTC.

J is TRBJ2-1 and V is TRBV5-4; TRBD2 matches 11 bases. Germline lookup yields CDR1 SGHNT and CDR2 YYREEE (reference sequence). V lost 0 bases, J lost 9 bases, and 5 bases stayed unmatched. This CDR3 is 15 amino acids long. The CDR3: CASSLVVSGGAEQFF. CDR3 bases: TGTGCCAGCAGCTTGGTCGTTAGCGGGGGGGCTGAGCAGTTCTTC.

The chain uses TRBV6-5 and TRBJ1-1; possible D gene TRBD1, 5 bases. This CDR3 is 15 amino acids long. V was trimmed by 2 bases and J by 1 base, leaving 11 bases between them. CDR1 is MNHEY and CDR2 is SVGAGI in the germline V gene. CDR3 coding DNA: TGTGCCAGCAGTTACCTGGGGGAGGGGAACACTGAAGCTTTCTTT. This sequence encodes CASSYLGEGNTEAFF.

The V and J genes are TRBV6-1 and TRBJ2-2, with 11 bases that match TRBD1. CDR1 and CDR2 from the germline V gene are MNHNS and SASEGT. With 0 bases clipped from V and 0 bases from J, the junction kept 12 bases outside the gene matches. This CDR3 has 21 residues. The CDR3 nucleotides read TGTGCCAGCAGTGAAGCGCCATTTGGACAGGGGGCACGTGCGAACACCGGGGAGCTGTTTTTT. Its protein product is CASSEAPFGQGARANTGELFF.

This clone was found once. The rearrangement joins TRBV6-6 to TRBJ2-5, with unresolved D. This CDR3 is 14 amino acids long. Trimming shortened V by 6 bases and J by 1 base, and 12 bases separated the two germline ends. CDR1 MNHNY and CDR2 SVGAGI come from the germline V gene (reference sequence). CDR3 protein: CASSPPDLQETQYF. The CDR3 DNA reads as TGTGCCAGCAGCCCCCCGGACCTCCAAGAGACCCAGTACTTC.

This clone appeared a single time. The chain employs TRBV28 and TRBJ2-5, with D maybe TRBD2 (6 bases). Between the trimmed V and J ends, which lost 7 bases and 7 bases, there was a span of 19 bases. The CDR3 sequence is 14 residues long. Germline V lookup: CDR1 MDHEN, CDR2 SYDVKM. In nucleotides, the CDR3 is TGTGCCAGCAACATTGGGGGAAGGGGAGGGACCCAGTACTTC. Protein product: CASNIGGRGGTQYF.

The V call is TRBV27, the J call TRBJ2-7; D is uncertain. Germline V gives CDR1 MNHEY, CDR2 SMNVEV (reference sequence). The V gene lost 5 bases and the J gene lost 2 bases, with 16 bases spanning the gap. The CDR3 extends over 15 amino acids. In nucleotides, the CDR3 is TGTGCCAGCAGTCCCCGACTGGGCCCCCCCTACGAGCAGTACTTC. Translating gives CASSPRLGPPYEQYF.

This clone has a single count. CDR3 in DNA: TGTGCCAGCAGTTACCACGACAGACCTAGCGAGCAGTACTTC. Protein: CASSYHDRPSEQYF. The genes are TRBV27 and TRBJ2-7, with D possibly being TRBD1 (5 bases). The germline CDR1 and CDR2 sequences are MNHEY and SMNVEV (reference sequence). The V end lost 4 bases, the J end lost 6 bases, and 16 bases lay between the germline ends. The CDR3 extends over 14 amino acids.

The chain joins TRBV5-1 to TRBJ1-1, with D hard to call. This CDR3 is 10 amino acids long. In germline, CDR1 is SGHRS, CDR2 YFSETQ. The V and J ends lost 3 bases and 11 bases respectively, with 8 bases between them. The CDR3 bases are TGCGCCAGCAGCTCCTCCTTGGCTTTCTTT. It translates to CASSSSLAFF.

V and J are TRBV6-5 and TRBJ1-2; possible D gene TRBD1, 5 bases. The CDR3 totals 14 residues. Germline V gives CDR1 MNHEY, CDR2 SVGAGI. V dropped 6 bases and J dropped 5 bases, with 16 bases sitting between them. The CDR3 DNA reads TGTGCCAGCAGGCTTCTAGGGGATGAGTATGGCTACACCTTC. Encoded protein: CASRLLGDEYGYTF.

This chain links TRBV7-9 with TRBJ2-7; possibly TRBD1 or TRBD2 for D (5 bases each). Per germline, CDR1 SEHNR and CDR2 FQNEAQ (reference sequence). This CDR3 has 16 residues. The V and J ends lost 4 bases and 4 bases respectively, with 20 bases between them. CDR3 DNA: TGTGCCAGCAGCTCTCTTGTTAGGGGAGCCCTTTACGAGCAGTACTTC. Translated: CASSSLVRGALYEQYF.

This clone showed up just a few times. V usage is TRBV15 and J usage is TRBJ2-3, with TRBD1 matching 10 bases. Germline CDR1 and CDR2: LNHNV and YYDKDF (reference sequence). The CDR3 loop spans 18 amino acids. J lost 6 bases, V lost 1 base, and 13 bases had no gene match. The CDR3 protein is CATSRVPVGTGEGDTQYF. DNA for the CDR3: TGTGCCACCAGCAGAGTTCCAGTCGGGACAGGGGAAGGGGATACGCAGTATTTT.

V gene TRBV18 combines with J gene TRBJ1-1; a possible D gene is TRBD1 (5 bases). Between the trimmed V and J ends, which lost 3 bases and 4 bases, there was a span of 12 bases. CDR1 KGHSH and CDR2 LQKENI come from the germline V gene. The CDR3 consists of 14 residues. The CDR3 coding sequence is TGTGCCAGCTCACCGGACACGACCCTCACTGAAGCTTTCTTT. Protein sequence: CASSPDTTLTEAFF.